This is a list of T cell receptor beta chains from one sample in a study of graft-versus-host responses after intestinal transplantation. Their recognized antigens are unknown. Data came from immunoSEQ multiplex PCR; TCRdb stores just in-frame clones and leaves some out. In the table there are about 120,000 clones, about 93% of which are singletons. The specimen was unstimulated CD4+ T cells sorted from spleen or lymph node cells, collected before intestinal transplant. The receptors were gathered from a human donor who received an intestinal transplant. Both conserved end residues are trimmed from each CDR3.

cdr3_length,v_call,cdr3_aa
12,TRBV18,ASSPGEGADSQI
12,TRBV27,ASSRTGKADTQY
12,TRBV6-1,ASSIGQADYGYT
18,TRBV5-1,ASSLGTFAGVRRSYNEQF
14,TRBV19,ASSIGGSGSYNEQF
11,TRBV29-1,SVDTDSSYEQY
10,TRBV10-3,AISEKYYGYT
13,TRBV29-1,SVLTPGDSNQPQH
12,TRBV7-3,ASSYGLAVDTQY
11,TRBV5-1,ASRPISGQSQY
11,TRBV6-1,ASSEIRLKGYT
12,TRBV6-1,ASSRASTNTEAF
15,TRBV28,ASSQNPRRGRWWEQY
14,TRBV7-2,ASSLLTGLAGGTEF
13,TRBV6-5,ASRVSGNRVGEQF
15,TRBV12-5,ASGSETLLAGVETQY
14,TRBV4-1,ASSQGTGGLLYEQY
12,TRBV9,ASSVVGGYTEAF
14,TRBV5-4,ASSLEWDIPDNEQF
13,TRBV6-1,ASKEKGVGTGELF
13,TRBV6-4,ASTRGSPTYNEQF
12,TRBV6-1,ASSVSGSLYEQY
13,TRBV5-1,ASSSISGDPYEQY
13,TRBV5-1,ASSLGGAGNTEAF
12,TRBV19,ASSGQGAHTEAF
9,TRBV20-1,SARPKGGVF
15,TRBV10-3,AISERDSPLSNQPQH